These 24 T cell receptor beta chains were sequenced from one sample in a study of blood T cell repertoires in COVID-19. Sequencing used immunoSEQ multiplex PCR; TCRdb keeps in-frame clones, though not all of them. The table records 250,000 to 300,000 clones, 89% of them present only once. Material for sequencing was peripheral blood. The source is a woman aged 35 to 49 who had recovered from COVID-19.

This clone was detected only a few times. The V gene is TRBV10-1, the J gene TRBJ1-3, with TRBD1 as a possible D gene (5 bases). The CDR3 runs to 16 residues. CDR1 is WNHNN and CDR2 is SYGVQD in the germline V gene (reference sequence). V was cut by 8 bases and J by 1 base, with 18 bases left in between. CDR3 residues: CASPEQRGWSGNTIYF. CDR3 DNA sequence: TGCGCCAGCCCTGAGCAGCGGGGCTGGTCTGGAAACACCATATATTTT.

The rearrangement uses TRBV27 and TRBJ2-3; 11 nucleotides align to TRBD2. The CDR3 totals 16 residues. V lost 5 bases to trimming and J lost 3 bases; unmatched junction nucleotides: 7. From germline, CDR1 is MNHEY and CDR2 SMNVEV (reference sequence). The CDR3, as DNA: TGTGCCAGCAGTAACCTCGGGACTAGCGGTACAGATACGCAGTATTTT. Translating gives CASSNLGTSGTDTQYF.

There are a few counts of this clone. The CDR3 region is CASRFRQTNYGYTF. The CDR3 region has the DNA TGTGCCAGCCGGTTCCGACAGACTAACTATGGCTACACCTTC. The genes are TRBV2 and TRBJ1-2; TRBD1 is a possible D gene (5 bases). Trimming removed 8 bases at V and 0 bases at J, with 13 bases between. Germline values: CDR1 SNHLY, CDR2 FYNNEI. This CDR3 is 14 amino acids long.

J is TRBJ2-1 and V is TRBV10-1; 9 nucleotides align to TRBD1. Germline V gene sequence: CDR1 WNHNN, CDR2 SYGVQD (reference sequence). This CDR3 comprises 16 residues. V shed 2 bases, J shed 4 bases, and the junction held 6 bases outside the gene matches. CDR3 protein: CASSESRDREYNEQFF. The CDR3 bases are TGCGCCAGCAGTGAGAGCCGGGACAGGGAATACAATGAGCAGTTCTTC.

The CDR3, as DNA: TGTGCCAGCAGCCCGACTAGCGGGAGAGATCTAGGCTCCTACAATGAGCAGTTCTTC. Translated: CASSPTSGRDLGSYNEQFF. V is TRBV11-3 and J is TRBJ2-1; 12 bases fit TRBD2. In germline, CDR1 is SGHNT, CDR2 YENEEA. The V and J ends lost 5 bases and 0 bases, in that order; junction bases with no gene match: 11. This CDR3 comprises 19 residues. The entire variable domain, with the rest obtained from reference TRBV11-3 and TRBJ2-1, is as follows: EAGVVQSPRYKIIEKKQPVAFWCNPISGHNTLYWYLQNLGQGPELLIRYENEEAVDDSQLPKDRFSAERLKGVDSTLKIQPAELGDSAVYLCASSPTSGRDLGSYNEQFFGPGTRLTVL.

This chain joins TRBV19 and TRBJ2-2; the match to TRBD2 covers 13 bases. The V gene end was trimmed by 4 bases and the J gene end by 6 bases; junction bases not matched to a gene: 8. The CDR3 runs to 17 residues. Germline-derived CDR1 and CDR2 are LNHDA and SQIVND (reference sequence). CDR3 region: CASSKLAGGLVPGELFF. CDR3 bases: TGTGCCAGTAGTAAACTAGCGGGAGGGCTTGTGCCCGGGGAGCTGTTTTTT.

The V and J genes are TRBV21-1 and TRBJ2-3; the D segment call TRBD2 is taken from the table without a DNA check. TRBV21-1 is described as a pseudogene. The CDR3 length is 15 residues. This CDR3 reads CANPVSGRAPDTQYF. The CDR3 DNA reads TGTGCCAACCCCGTCAGCGGGAGGGCCCCAGATACGCAGTATTTT.

CDR3 nucleotide sequence: TGTGCCTGGGGGACAGGGAAACGCGAGCAGTACTTC. It encodes CAWGTGKREQYF. This chain uses TRBV30 with TRBJ2-7, with 9 bases matching TRBD1. Germline V gene sequence: CDR1 GTSNPN, CDR2 SVGIG (reference sequence). The CDR3 runs to 12 residues. V dropped 5 bases and J dropped 6; count of bases not matched to a gene: 5.

This chain connects TRBV1 to TRBJ2-7; TRBD1, the D gene given by the table, was not confirmed from the DNA. TRBV1 is a known pseudogene. CDR3 length: 14 residues. The CDR3 DNA is TGCACCAGCAGCCACCTGGGCCTCTCCTACGAGCAGTACTTC. Amino acid sequence: CTSSHLGLSYEQYF.

This clone occurred a few times. DNA for the CDR3: TGTGCCAGCTTAAGAGGGACTAGCGGATACAATGAGCAGTTCTTC. Translated: CASLRGTSGYNEQFF. The gene calls are TRBV7-9 and TRBJ2-1, with 11 bases that match TRBD2. With 8 bases clipped from V and 4 bases from J, the junction kept 7 bases outside the gene matches. Per germline, CDR1 SEHNR and CDR2 FQNEAQ (reference sequence). This CDR3 has 15 residues.

V is TRBV25-1 and J is TRBJ2-1, with TRBD2 matching over 10 bases. This CDR3 contains 17 residues. Germline CDR1 and CDR2: MGHDK and SYGVNS. V shed 4 bases, J shed 4 bases, and the junction held 10 bases outside the gene matches. The CDR3 DNA sequence: TGTGCCAGCAGTGCGTCTCGGACTAGCGGTTCGTACAATGAGCAGTTCTTC. Its protein product is CASSASRTSGSYNEQFF.

This chain joins TRBV3-1 (or the pseudogene TRBV3-2) and TRBJ2-7; TRBD2 aligns across 14 bases. This CDR3 has 16 residues. V gave up 2 bases and J gave up 3 bases; unmatched junction bases: 3. Germline V gene data show CDR1 as LGHDT and CDR2 as YNNKEL (reference sequence). The CDR3 loop reads CASSQMGLAGVYEQYF. In DNA form, the CDR3 reads TGTGCCAGCAGCCAAATGGGACTAGCGGGAGTCTACGAGCAGTACTTC.

The rearrangement links TRBV11-3 to TRBJ2-7; 10 positions agree with TRBD2. This CDR3 has 15 amino acids. J lost 2 bases, V lost 1 base, and 2 bases had no gene match. Germline CDR1 reads SGHNT; CDR2 reads YENEEA. The CDR3 spells CASSLVGTSAYEQYF. The CDR3 coding sequence is TGTGCCAGCAGCTTAGTTGGGACTAGCGCCTACGAGCAGTACTTC. The variable domain in full, with the rest retrieved from reference TRBV11-3 and TRBJ2-7, is EAGVVQSPRYKIIEKKQPVAFWCNPISGHNTLYWYLQNLGQGPELLIRYENEEAVDDSQLPKDRFSAERLKGVDSTLKIQPAELGDSAVYLCASSLVGTSAYEQYFGPGTRLTVT.

This clone occurred once. This rearrangement joins TRBV28 to TRBJ2-7; 9 nucleotides agree with TRBD1. The CDR3 loop spans 18 amino acids. Germline trimming cut 5 bases from V and 4 bases from J; bases unmatched to any gene: 18. Germline CDR1 is MDHEN and CDR2 is SYDVKM. The CDR3: CASSLTNSGGQGLYEQYF. As DNA, the CDR3 is TGTGCCAGCAGTCTCACAAACTCCGGGGGACAGGGTCTGTACGAGCAGTACTTC. Looking up the rest from reference TRBV28 and TRBJ2-7 gives the full variable domain: DVKVTQSSRYLVKRTGEKVFLECVQDMDHENMFWYRQDPGLGLRLIYFSYDVKMKEKGDIPEGYSVSREKKERFSLILESASTNQTSMYLCASSLTNSGGQGLYEQYFGPGTRLTVT.

The chain joins TRBV9 to TRBJ1-2; D gene ambiguous. The CDR3 runs to 14 residues. Germline V gene lookup returns CDR1 SGDLS and CDR2 YYNGEE. V shed 3 bases and J shed 4 bases, with 13 bases lying between them. CDR3: CASSASGGIYGYTF. The CDR3 DNA is TGTGCCAGCAGCGCGAGTGGCGGCATCTATGGCTACACCTTC.

The CDR3 here is CASSPGTGYNEQYF. Written as DNA, the CDR3 is TGTGCCAGCAGTCCCGGGACAGGGTACAACGAGCAGTACTTC. The rearrangement uses TRBV6-6 and TRBJ2-7; the match to TRBD1 covers 9 bases. The trim removed 5 bases at V and 5 bases at J, leaving 7 bases unmatched. CDR3 length: 14 residues. CDR1 MNHNY and CDR2 SVGAGI come from the germline V gene (reference sequence).

V is TRBV12-3 or TRBV12-4 and J is TRBJ1-1; D possibly corresponds to TRBD1 (5 bases). Trimming pared 8 bases from V and 7 bases from J, leaving 17 bases between. The CDR3 contains 13 residues. The CDR3 coding sequence is TGTGCCAGCGGAGGGTTAGGGGTCGGTGAAGCTTTCTTT. The encoded protein is CASGGLGVGEAFF.

V gene TRBV5-4 combines with J gene TRBJ2-3; TRBD2 is a possible D gene (6 bases). V was clipped by 2 bases and J by 1 base, with 11 bases between them. The CDR3 totals 15 residues. Germline CDR1 and CDR2: SGHNT and YYREEE (reference sequence). CDR3 in amino acids: CASSFQGGGTDTQYF. The CDR3 nucleotides read TGTGCCAGCAGCTTCCAGGGAGGAGGCACAGATACGCAGTATTTT.

The chain carries TRBV28 and TRBJ2-7; 8 bases fit TRBD1. The CDR3 sequence is 16 residues long. CDR1 and CDR2 (germline): MDHEN, SYDVKM. With V trimmed by 4 bases and J by 0 bases, 8 bases remained unmatched. CDR3 region: CASSSPGQESSYEQYF. CDR3 DNA sequence: TGTGCCAGCAGTTCACCGGGACAGGAGAGCTCCTACGAGCAGTACTTC.

The rearrangement uses TRBV7-9 and TRBJ1-1; 7 positions match TRBD1. The CDR3 totals 15 residues. Germline CDR1 is SEHNR and CDR2 is FQNEAQ (reference sequence). V gave up 4 bases and J gave up 2 bases; unmatched junction bases: 7. The CDR3 nucleotides read TGTGCCAGCAGCTATTTAGGGGACAGAAACACTGAAGCTTTCTTT. Encoded protein: CASSYLGDRNTEAFF.

This chain joins TRBV6-5 and TRBJ2-5; 10 positions agree with TRBD1. V lost 6 bases to trimming and J lost 7 bases; unmatched junction nucleotides: 11. Germline loops: CDR1 MNHEY, CDR2 SVGAGI. This CDR3 contains 15 residues. The CDR3 spells CASSRDRGYLGTQYF. The CDR3 region has the DNA TGTGCCAGCAGCCGGGACAGGGGCTACCTGGGGACCCAGTACTTC.

The V and J genes are TRBV3-1 (or the pseudogene TRBV3-2) and TRBJ2-2, with a weak D call TRBD1 (5 bases). CDR1 is LGHDT, CDR2 YNNKEL, per germline (reference sequence). Trimming removed 4 bases from V and 1 base from J, with 7 bases in between. The length of the CDR3 is 14 residues. As DNA, the CDR3 is TGTGCCAGCAGCCCCCAGGGGAACACCGGGGAGCTGTTTTTT. Protein: CASSPQGNTGELFF.

The rearrangement links TRBV5-1 to TRBJ1-1; D possibly corresponds to TRBD1 (5 bases). V was clipped by 5 bases and J by 4 bases, with 18 bases between them. Germline-derived CDR1 and CDR2 are SGHRS and YFSETQ. This CDR3 is built from 15 residues. The CDR3 DNA reads TGCGCCAGCAGACAGGACCCCATCGGGTCCACTGAAGCTTTCTTT. It is translated as CASRQDPIGSTEAFF.

This chain joins TRBV24-1 and TRBJ1-5; D possibly corresponds to TRBD1 (5 bases). V lost 6 bases to trimming and J lost 6 bases, with 11 bases between them. From germline, CDR1 is KGHDR and CDR2 SFDVKD. The CDR3 consists of 13 residues. DNA for the CDR3: TGTGCCACCAGTTCAGGGTTTAGTCAGCCCCAGCATTTT. Translating it yields CATSSGFSQPQHF.